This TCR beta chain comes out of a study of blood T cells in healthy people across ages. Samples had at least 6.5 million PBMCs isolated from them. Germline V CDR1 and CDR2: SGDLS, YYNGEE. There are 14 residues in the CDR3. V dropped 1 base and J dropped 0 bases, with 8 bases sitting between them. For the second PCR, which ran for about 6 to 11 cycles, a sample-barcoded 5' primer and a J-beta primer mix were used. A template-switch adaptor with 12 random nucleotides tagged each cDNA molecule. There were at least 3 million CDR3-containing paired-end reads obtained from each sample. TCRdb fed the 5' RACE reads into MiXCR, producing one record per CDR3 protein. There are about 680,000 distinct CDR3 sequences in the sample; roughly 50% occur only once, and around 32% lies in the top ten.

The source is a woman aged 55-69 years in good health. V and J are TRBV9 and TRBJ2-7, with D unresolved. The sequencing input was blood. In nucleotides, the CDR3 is TGTGCCAGCAGCGTACGGCCTAGCTCCTACGAGCAGTACTTC. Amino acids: CASSVRPSSYEQYF.